This T cell receptor (beta chain) appears in the sequencing data of a study of CXCR3-negative and CXCR3-positive naive CD8 T cells. The study's findings and limits: CXCR3-positive naive cells carried more hydrophobic TRB CDR3s than CXCR3-negative ones.

TRB cDNA libraries were made by UMI-labeled 5' RACE. No DNA is given; TCRdb re-called the 5' RACE reads and lists each CDR3 protein once. In all, the sample yields tens of thousands of distinct CDR3 sequences. Germline V gene lookup returns CDR1 SEHNR and CDR2 FQNEAQ (reference sequence). The CDR3 runs 14 residues. With regard to this clonotype: Its antigen is not known.

About 310,000 cells per CD8+ T cell subset were flow-sorted in triplicate. The chain employs TRBV7-9 and TRBJ1-1; the TRBD1 assignment by TCRdb is unverifiable without DNA. Input material: naive CXCR3+ CD8+ T cells from blood. Subset meaning: CD45RO-CCR7+CD27+CD95- naive CD8+ T cells expressing CXCR3 (TNR3+). The TCR comes from a human donor in good health. Some clones in this sample may be carry-over from other donors' samples. The CDR3 protein is CASSHPQGGTEAFF.